One sample yielded the 16 T cell receptor beta chains listed below, sequenced in a study of cytomegalovirus exposure and HLA in healthy donors. The primer mix had 60 Vbeta and 13 Jbeta primers. Measured with immunoSEQ multiplex PCR; TCRdb has only the in-frame clones, and not every one. This table holds approximately 86,000 clones, 76% found once. The sequencing sample was made of PBMCs. The receptors derive from a middle-aged man in good health and CMV-seronegative.

This chain links TRBV28 with TRBJ2-1; 11 bases line up with TRBD2. V lost 7 bases and J lost 9; bases outside the gene matches: 14. CDR1 and CDR2 (germline): MDHEN, SYDVKM. The CDR3 totals 16 residues. CDR3 loop: CASTSLAGGPGIEQFF. The CDR3 DNA sequence: TGTGCCAGCACTTCTTTAGCGGGGGGGCCGGGGATTGAGCAGTTCTTC.

The CDR3 reads CASSRPTEGGSGDEQYF. DNA for the CDR3: TGTGCCAGCAGCCGGCCCACCGAAGGGGGCTCCGGAGACGAGCAGTACTTC. The chain carries TRBV4-2 and TRBJ2-7, with 7 bases matching TRBD1. CDR1 is LGHNA and CDR2 is YNFKEQ in the germline V gene. CDR3 length: 17 amino acids. J was trimmed by 5 bases and V by 4 bases; bases with no gene match: 17.

The chain recombines TRBV6-5 with TRBJ2-1; D gene uncertain. This CDR3 has 13 amino acids. Trimming shortened V by 2 bases and J by 7 bases, and 9 bases separated the two germline ends. CDR1 and CDR2 from the germline V gene are MNHEY and SVGAGI. The CDR3 sequence: CASSYGPYNEQFF. In nucleotides, the CDR3 is TGTGCCAGCAGTTACGGGCCGTATAATGAGCAGTTCTTC.

J is TRBJ2-1 and V is TRBV6-5; 12 bases fit TRBD2. The CDR3 is 16 amino acids. Germline-derived CDR1 and CDR2 are MNHEY and SVGAGI. J gave up 10 bases and V 2 bases, and 9 bases lay outside the gene matches. CDR3 region: CASSYRRTSGAGEQFF. The CDR3 DNA is TGTGCCAGCAGTTACCGAAGGACTAGCGGGGCGGGGGAGCAGTTCTTC.

The J gene is TRBJ1-2, the V gene TRBV9, with 12 bases aligning to TRBD1. CDR1 is SGDLS, CDR2 YYNGEE, per germline. CDR3 size: 17 residues. V lost 0 bases to trimming and J lost 3 bases; unmatched junction nucleotides: 6. This chain's CDR3 is CASSVEWDRGLHYGYTF. Here the CDR3 DNA reads TGTGCCAGCAGCGTAGAGTGGGACAGGGGGCTCCACTATGGCTACACCTTC.

The chain joins TRBV30 to TRBJ2-5, with 7 bases lining up with TRBD1. CDR3 length: 13 amino acids. V lost 6 bases to trimming and J lost 4 bases; unmatched junction nucleotides: 8. Germline-derived CDR1 and CDR2 are GTSNPN and SVGIG (reference sequence). In DNA, the CDR3 is TGTGCCTGTACAGGGGATCAAGGAGAGACCCAGTACTTC. Its translation is CACTGDQGETQYF. Filled out from reference TRBV30 and TRBJ2-5, the complete variable domain reads SQTIHQWPATLVQPVGSPLSLECTVEGTSNPNLYWYRQAAGRGLQLLFYSVGIGQISSEVPQNLSASRPQDRQFILSSKKLLLSDSGFYLCACTGDQGETQYFGPGTRLLVL.

V is TRBV25-1 and J is TRBJ2-3; 8 positions match TRBD2. Losses at the gene ends were 6 bases for V and 6 bases for J; bases not matched to a gene: 11. Germline values: CDR1 MGHDK, CDR2 SYGVNS. The CDR3 length is 15 residues. The CDR3 spells CASSERAGALDTQYF. The CDR3 DNA sequence: TGTGCCAGCAGCGAAAGAGCGGGGGCCCTCGATACGCAGTATTTT.

The rearrangement uses TRBV13 and TRBJ2-3, with 12 bases that match TRBD1. Germline trimming cut 6 bases from V and 6 bases from J; bases unmatched to any gene: 16. The germline V gene has CDR1 PRHDT and CDR2 FYEKMQ (reference sequence). The CDR3 totals 18 residues. The CDR3 DNA is TGTGCCAGCAGGTCCCGGGACAGGGGGCTTAGGCGACGGGATACGCAGTATTTT. As protein: CASRSRDRGLRRRDTQYF.

J is TRBJ2-7 and V is TRBV28, with 11 positions matching TRBD2. The CDR3 has 14 residues. The V gene end was trimmed by 10 bases and the J gene end by 0 bases; junction bases not matched to a gene: 5. Germline V lookup: CDR1 MDHEN, CDR2 SYDVKM. The CDR3 protein is CATTGTSGSYEQYF. Written as DNA, the CDR3 is TGTGCCACCACCGGGACTAGCGGCTCCTACGAGCAGTACTTC.

The chain has TRBV5-4 and TRBJ2-5, with D perhaps TRBD2 (6 bases). Germline assignment: CDR1 SGHNT and CDR2 YYREEE (reference sequence). Trimming cost V 3 bases and J 4 bases, with 13 bases left between them. The CDR3 runs to 14 residues. The CDR3 loop reads CASSSSEGLETQYF. The CDR3 DNA reads TGTGCCAGCAGCTCGTCGGAGGGGCTAGAGACCCAGTACTTC.

This clone was recorded a few times. This chain joins TRBV7-9 and TRBJ1-6, with D possibly TRBD1 on 5 matching bases. This CDR3 spans 14 amino acids. Germline V gene sequence: CDR1 SEHNR, CDR2 FQNEAQ (reference sequence). The germline V and J ends were trimmed by 2 bases and 13 bases, with 15 bases remaining between them. CDR3 region: CASSLPGGDAPLHF. The CDR3 DNA sequence: TGTGCCAGCAGCTTACCCGGGGGTGATGCGCCCCTCCACTTT. The variable domain in full, with the rest retrieved from reference TRBV7-9 and TRBJ1-6, is DTGVSQNPRHKITKRGQNVTFRCDPISEHNRLYWYRQTLGQGPEFLTYFQNEAQLEKSRLLSDRFSAERPKGSFSTLEIQRTEQGDSAMYLCASSLPGGDAPLHFGNGTRLTVT.

This sequence joins TRBV6-1 and TRBJ1-5; 7 bases fit TRBD1. The length of the CDR3 is 14 residues. Germline V gives CDR1 MNHNS, CDR2 SASEGT. J gave up 1 base and V 3 bases, and 0 bases lay outside the gene matches. The CDR3 loop is CASSEGQSNQPQHF. DNA of the CDR3: TGTGCCAGCAGTGAGGGACAGAGCAATCAGCCCCAGCATTTT.

This clone is a singleton in its sample. This chain joins TRBV7-2 and TRBJ2-6; weak D call: TRBD2 (6 bases). V was pared by 0 bases and J by 1 base, with 10 bases between. The CDR3 totals 17 residues. Germline values: CDR1 SGHTA, CDR2 FQGNSA. In DNA, the CDR3 is TGTGCCAGCAGCTTAGCTGGGGCGGGGTCTGGGGCCAACGTCCTGACTTTC. Protein: CASSLAGAGSGANVLTF.

The chain employs TRBV5-1 and TRBJ2-7, with 7 bases that match TRBD1. The CDR3 consists of 13 residues. Germline V lookup: CDR1 SGHRS, CDR2 YFSETQ. Trimming at V came to 4 bases and at J to 2 bases, leaving 3 bases not matched to a gene. The CDR3 region is CASSAGTAYEQYF. DNA for the CDR3: TGCGCCAGCAGCGCCGGGACAGCCTACGAGCAGTACTTC.

The chain is built from TRBV5-4 and TRBJ2-5; D is possibly TRBD1 (5 bases). Per the germline V gene, CDR1 is SGHNT and CDR2 is YYREEE (reference sequence). V was pared by 2 bases and J by 2 bases, with 19 bases between. There are 17 residues in the CDR3. The CDR3 bases are TGTGCCAGCAGCTTTGTGATTAGGGCGGACAAACAAGAGACCCAGTACTTC. Its protein product is CASSFVIRADKQETQYF.

The chain combines TRBV7-9 with TRBJ1-1; unclear D gene. The V gene lost 11 bases and the J gene lost 5 bases, with 24 bases spanning the gap. Germline V gene sequence: CDR1 SEHNR, CDR2 FQNEAQ (reference sequence). The CDR3 is made up of 15 amino acids. CDR3 bases: TGTGCCGGTATGTCGGCAGGTCTGCCAGGTACTGAAGCTTTCTTT. This codes for CAGMSAGLPGTEAFF. The full variable domain, in which reference TRBV7-9 and TRBJ1-1 provide the parts outside the CDR3, is DTGVSQNPRHKITKRGQNVTFRCDPISEHNRLYWYRQTLGQGPEFLTYFQNEAQLEKSRLLSDRFSAERPKGSFSTLEIQRTEQGDSAMYLCAGMSAGLPGTEAFFGQGTRLTVV.